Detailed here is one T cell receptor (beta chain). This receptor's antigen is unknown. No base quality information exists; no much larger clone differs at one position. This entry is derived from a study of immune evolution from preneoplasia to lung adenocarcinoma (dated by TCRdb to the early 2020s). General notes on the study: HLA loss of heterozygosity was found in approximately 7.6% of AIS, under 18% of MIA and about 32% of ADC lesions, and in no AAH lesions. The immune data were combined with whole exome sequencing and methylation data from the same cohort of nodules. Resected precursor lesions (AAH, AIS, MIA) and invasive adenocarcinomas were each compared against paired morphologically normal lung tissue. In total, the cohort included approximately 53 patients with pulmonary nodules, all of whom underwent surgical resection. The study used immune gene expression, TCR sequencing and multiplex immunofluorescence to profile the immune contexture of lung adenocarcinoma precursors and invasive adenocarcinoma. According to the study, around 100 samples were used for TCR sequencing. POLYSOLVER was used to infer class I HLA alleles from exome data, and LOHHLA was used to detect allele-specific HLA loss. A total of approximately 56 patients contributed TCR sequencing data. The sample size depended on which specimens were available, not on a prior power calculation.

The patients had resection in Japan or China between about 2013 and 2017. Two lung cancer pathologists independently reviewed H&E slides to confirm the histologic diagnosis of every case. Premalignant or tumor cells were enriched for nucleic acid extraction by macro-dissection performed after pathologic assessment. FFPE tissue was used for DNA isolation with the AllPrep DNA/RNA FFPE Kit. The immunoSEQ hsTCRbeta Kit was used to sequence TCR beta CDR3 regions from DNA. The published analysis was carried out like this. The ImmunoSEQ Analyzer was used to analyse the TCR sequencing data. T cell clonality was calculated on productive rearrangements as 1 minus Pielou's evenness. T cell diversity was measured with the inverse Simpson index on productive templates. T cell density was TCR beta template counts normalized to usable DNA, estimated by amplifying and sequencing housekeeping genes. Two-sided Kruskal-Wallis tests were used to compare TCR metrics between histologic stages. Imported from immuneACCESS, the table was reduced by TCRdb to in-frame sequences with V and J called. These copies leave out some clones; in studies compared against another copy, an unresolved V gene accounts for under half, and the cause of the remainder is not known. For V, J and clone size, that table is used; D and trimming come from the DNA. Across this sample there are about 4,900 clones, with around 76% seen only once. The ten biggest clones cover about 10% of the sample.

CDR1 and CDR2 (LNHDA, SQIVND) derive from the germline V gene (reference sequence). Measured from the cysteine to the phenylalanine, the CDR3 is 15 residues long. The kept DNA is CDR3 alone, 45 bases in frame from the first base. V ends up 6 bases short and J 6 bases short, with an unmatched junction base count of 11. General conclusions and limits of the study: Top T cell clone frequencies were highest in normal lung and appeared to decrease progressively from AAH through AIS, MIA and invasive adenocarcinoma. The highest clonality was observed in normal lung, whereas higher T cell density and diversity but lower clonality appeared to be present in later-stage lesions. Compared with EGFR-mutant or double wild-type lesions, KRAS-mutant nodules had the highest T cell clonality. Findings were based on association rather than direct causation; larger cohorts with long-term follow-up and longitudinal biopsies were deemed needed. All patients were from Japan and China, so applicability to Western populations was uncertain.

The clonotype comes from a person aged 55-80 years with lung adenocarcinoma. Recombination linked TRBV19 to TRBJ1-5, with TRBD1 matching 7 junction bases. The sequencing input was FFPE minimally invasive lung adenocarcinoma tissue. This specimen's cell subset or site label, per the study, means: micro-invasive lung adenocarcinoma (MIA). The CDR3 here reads CASSPDRSAGQPQHF. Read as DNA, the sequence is TGTGCCAGTAGCCCGGACAGGTCGGCGGGTCAGCCCCAGCATTTT.